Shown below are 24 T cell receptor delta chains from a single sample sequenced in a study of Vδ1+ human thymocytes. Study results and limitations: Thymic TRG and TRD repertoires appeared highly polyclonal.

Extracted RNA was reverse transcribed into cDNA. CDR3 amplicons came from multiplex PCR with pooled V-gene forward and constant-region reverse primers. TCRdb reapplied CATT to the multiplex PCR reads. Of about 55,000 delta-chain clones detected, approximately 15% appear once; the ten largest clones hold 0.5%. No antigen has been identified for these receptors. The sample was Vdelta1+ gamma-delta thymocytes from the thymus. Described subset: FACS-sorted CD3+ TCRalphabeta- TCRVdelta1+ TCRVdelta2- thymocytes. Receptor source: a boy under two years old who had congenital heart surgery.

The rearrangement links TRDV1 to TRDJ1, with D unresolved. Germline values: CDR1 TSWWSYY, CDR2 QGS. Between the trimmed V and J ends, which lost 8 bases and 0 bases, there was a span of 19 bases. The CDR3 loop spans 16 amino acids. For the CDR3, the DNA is TGTGCTCTTTTGGCCACACCCACCCCCCACACCGATAAACTCATCTTT. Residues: CALLATPTPHTDKLIF.

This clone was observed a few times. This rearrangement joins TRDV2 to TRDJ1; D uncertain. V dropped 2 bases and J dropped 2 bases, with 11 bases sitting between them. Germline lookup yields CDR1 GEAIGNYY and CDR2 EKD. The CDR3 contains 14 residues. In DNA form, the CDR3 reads TGTGCCTGTGACAGTTTAACCCTGACCGATAAACTCATCTTT. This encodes CACDSLTLTDKLIF.

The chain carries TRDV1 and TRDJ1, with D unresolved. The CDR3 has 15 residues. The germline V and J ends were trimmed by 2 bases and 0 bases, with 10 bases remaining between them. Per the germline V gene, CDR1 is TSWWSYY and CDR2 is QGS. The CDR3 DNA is TGTGCTCTTGGGGAAACTCCGTTGTACACCGATAAACTCATCTTT. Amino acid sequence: CALGETPLYTDKLIF.

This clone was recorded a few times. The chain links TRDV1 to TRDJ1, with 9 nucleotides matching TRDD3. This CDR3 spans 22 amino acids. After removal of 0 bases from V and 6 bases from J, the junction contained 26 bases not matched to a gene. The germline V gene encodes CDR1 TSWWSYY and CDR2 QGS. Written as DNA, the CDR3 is TGTGCTCTTGGGGAACTAGAAGGGATAGGCAAGGGGGATACTCGTTCTTGTCATAAACTCATCTTT. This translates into CALGELEGIGKGDTRSCHKLIF.

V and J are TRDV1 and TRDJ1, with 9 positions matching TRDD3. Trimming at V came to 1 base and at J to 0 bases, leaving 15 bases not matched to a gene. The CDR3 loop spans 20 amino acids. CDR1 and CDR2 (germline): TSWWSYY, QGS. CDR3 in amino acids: CALGERGRHWGNSYTDKLIF. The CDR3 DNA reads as TGTGCTCTTGGGGAACGGGGCCGCCACTGGGGGAATTCTTACACCGATAAACTCATCTTT.

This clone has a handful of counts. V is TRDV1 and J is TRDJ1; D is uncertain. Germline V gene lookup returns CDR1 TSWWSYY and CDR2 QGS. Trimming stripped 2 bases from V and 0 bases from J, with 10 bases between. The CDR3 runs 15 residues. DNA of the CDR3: TGTGCTCTTGGGGAAATTATATCGTACACCGATAAACTCATCTTT. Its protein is CALGEIISYTDKLIF.

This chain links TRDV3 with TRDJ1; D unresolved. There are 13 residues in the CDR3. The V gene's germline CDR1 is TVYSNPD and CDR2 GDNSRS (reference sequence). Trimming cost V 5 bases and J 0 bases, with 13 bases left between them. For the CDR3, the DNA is TGTGCCCCCTCGTTCCCGCACACCGATAAACTCATCTTT. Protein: CAPSFPHTDKLIF.

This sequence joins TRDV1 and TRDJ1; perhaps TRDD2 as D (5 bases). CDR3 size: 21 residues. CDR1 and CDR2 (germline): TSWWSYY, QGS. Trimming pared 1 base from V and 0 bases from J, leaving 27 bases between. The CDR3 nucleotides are TGTGCTCTTGGGGAACAGGTATGGTCCCCCACCCTACTGAGGTACACCGATAAACTCATCTTT. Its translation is CALGEQVWSPTLLRYTDKLIF.

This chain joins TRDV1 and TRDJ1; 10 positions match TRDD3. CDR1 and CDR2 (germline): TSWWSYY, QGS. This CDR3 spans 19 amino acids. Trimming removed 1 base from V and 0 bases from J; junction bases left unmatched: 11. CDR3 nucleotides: TGTGCTCTTGGGGAACATCAGAGGGGGATACGGAGGTACACCGATAAACTCATCTTT. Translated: CALGEHQRGIRRYTDKLIF.

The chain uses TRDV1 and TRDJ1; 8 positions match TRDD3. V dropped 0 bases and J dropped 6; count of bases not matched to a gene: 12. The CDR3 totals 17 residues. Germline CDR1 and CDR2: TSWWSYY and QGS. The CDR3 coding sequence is TGTGCTCTTGGGGAACTATCATTCCTCTGGGGGAAGAATAAACTCATCTTT. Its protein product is CALGELSFLWGKNKLIF.

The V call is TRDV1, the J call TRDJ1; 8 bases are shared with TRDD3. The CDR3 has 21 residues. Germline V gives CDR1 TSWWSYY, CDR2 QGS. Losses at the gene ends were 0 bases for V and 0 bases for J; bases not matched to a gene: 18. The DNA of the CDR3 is TGTGCTCTTGGGGAACTCTGCTGGGGGACTCGGTATACACTGTACACCGATAAACTCATCTTT. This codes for CALGELCWGTRYTLYTDKLIF.

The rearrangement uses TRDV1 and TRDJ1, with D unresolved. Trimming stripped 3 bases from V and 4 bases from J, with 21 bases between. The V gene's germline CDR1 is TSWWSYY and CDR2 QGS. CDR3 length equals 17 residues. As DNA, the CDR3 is TGTGCTCTTGGGGATCCTCCGTACAAACGACCTCACGATAAACTCATCTTT. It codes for CALGDPPYKRPHDKLIF.

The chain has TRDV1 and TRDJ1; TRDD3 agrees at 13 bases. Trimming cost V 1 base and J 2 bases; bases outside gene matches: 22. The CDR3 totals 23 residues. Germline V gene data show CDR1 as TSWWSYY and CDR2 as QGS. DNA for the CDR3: TGTGCTCTTGGGGAACCCACCCCCTCGCCTAAGAACTGGGGGATACGCCTGACCGATAAACTCATCTTT. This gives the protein CALGEPTPSPKNWGIRLTDKLIF.

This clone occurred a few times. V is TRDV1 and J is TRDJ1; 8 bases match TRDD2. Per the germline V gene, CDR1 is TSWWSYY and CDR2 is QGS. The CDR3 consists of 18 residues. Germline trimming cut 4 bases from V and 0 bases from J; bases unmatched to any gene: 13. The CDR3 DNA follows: TGTGCTCTTGGGGGTCACTTCCTACCCGGGGGCAACACCGATAAACTCATCTTT. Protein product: CALGGHFLPGGNTDKLIF.

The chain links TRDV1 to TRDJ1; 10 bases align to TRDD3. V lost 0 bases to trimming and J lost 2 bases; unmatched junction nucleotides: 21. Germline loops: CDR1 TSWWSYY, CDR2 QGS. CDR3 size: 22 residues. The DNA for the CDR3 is TGTGCTCTTGGGGAACTCACCGCCTTCTCCTACTGGGGGATTTGGGTAACCGATAAACTCATCTTT. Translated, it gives CALGELTAFSYWGIWVTDKLIF.

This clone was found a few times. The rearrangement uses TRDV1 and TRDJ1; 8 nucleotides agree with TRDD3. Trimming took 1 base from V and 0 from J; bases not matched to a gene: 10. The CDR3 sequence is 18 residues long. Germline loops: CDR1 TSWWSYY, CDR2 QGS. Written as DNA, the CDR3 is TGTGCTCTTGGGGAACGCCCCTGGGGGAGGACCCACACCGATAAACTCATCTTT. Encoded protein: CALGERPWGRTHTDKLIF.

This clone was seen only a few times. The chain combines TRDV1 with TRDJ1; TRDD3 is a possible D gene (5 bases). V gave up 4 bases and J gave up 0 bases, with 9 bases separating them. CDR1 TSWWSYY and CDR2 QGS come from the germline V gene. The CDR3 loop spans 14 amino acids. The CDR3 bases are TGTGCTCTTGGGGCACCTGGGTACACCGATAAACTCATCTTT. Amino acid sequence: CALGAPGYTDKLIF.

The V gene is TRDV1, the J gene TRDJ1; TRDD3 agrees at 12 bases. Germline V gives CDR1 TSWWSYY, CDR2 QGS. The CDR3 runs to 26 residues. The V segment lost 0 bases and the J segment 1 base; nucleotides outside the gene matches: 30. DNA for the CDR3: TGTGCTCTTGGGGAACTAAGCTCCCGGGGGGGCCGGCCGGGAACTGGGGGATACCTAATCACCGATAAACTCATCTTT. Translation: CALGELSSRGGRPGTGGYLITDKLIF.

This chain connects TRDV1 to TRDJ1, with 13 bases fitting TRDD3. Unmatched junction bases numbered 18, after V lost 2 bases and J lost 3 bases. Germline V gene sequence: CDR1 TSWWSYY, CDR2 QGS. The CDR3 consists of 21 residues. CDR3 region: CALGERGLLLGDTQGPDKLIF. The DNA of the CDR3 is TGTGCTCTTGGGGAAAGAGGCCTTCTACTGGGGGATACGCAGGGTCCCGATAAACTCATCTTT.

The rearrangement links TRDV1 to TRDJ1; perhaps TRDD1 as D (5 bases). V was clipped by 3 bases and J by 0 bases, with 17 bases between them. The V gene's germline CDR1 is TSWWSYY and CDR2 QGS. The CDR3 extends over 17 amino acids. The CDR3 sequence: CALGEPFPKSYTDKLIF. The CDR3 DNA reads TGTGCTCTTGGGGAGCCTTTCCCGAAATCCTACACCGATAAACTCATCTTT.

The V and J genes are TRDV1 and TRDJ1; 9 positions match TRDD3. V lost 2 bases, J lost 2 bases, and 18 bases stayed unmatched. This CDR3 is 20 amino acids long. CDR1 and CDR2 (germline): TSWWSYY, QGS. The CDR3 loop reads CALGEFFPTLTGGPTDKLIF. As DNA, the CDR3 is TGTGCTCTTGGGGAATTTTTTCCTACGCTTACTGGGGGACCAACCGATAAACTCATCTTT.

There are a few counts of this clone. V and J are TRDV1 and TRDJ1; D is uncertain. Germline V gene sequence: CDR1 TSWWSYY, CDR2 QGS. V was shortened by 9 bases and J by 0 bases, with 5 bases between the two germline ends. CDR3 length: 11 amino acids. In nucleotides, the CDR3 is TGTGCTCTCGATAACACCGATAAACTCATCTTT. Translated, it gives CALDNTDKLIF.

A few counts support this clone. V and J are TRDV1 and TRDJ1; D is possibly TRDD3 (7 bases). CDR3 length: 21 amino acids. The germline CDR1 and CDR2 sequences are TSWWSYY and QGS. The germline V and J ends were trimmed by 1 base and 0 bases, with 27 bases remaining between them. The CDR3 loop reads CALGERSPTILGTRYTDKLIF. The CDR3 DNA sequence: TGTGCTCTTGGGGAACGCTCTCCTACCATACTGGGGACTAGATACACCGATAAACTCATCTTT.

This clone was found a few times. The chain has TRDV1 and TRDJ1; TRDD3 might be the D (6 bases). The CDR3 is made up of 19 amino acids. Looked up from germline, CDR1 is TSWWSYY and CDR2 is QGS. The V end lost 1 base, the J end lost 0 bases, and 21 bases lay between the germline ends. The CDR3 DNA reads TGTGCTCTTGGGGAACCGGTCCGACTGGGCCCTAAGAACACCGATAAACTCATCTTT. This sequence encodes CALGEPVRLGPKNTDKLIF.